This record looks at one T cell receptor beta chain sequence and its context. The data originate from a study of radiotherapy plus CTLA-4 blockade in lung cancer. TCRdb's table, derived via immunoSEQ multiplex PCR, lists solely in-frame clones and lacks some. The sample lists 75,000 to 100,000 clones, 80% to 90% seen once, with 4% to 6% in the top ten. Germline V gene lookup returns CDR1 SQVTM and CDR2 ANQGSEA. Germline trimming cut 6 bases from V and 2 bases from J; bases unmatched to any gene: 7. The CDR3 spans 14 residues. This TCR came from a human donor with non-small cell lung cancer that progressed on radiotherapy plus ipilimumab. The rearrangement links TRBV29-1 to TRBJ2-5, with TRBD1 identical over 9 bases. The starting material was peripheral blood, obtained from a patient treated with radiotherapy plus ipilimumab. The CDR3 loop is CSVQTGGRQETQYF. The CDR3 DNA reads TGCAGCGTACAAACAGGGGGCCGGCAAGAGACCCAGTACTTC.